This TCR beta chain was obtained from a study of beta chain features in type 1 diabetes (dated by TCRdb to 2016 to 2019). About the full investigation: No differences in mean age, gender distribution, total cell number or subset yield were found between patients and healthy donors. A total of roughly 100,000,000 sorted cells were examined across all samples, and the number of cells per subset was strongly correlated with RNA yield. In the study, TCRB repertoires of sorted circulating CD4+ T cell subsets from recently diagnosed type 1 diabetes patients were compared with those of matched healthy donors. Regulatory and stem cell-like memory subsets were obtained from only 8 patients and roughly 8 healthy donors, while naive and central memory subsets were obtained from all 28 donors. The research as a whole found: Fewer insertions and more nucleotide deletions at VDJ recombination sites were observed in patients with type 1 diabetes, implying thymic rearrangement abnormalities. Because the HLA sub-analyses included only small numbers of individuals, any influence of HLA type on TCRB rearrangement was left unresolved. PCR may preferentially amplify shorter templates, but because patient and control samples were amplified and corrected together, any resulting skew would affect both groups equally. In all four CD4+ subsets, TCRB CDR3 length was moderately but significantly shorter in type 1 diabetes patients. Naive, central memory and regulatory TCRB repertoires appeared more similar among patients than among healthy donors. Because cDNA was sequenced instead of genomic DNA, highly expressing activated cells could be over-represented, though the groups showed no difference in activation or CD3 levels.

CDR1 and CDR2, looked up from the germline V gene (reference sequence), are GTSNPN and SVGIG. Trimmed from V: 4 bases; trimmed from J: 1 base; junction bases lacking a gene match: 1. The CDR3, cysteine through phenylalanine, is 12 amino acids long. The read is trimmed to its CDR3 DNA, 36 bases read in frame from base 1. The entire amount of isolated RNA was reverse transcribed using the High Capacity cDNA Reverse Transcription Kit, so the sequenced TCRB transcripts were expressed ones. Deep immunoSEQ sequencing was applied to naive, central memory and regulatory T cell samples, giving an average of about 3.8 million total reads per sample. Sorted cells were lysed in RLT buffer and RNA was extracted with DNase-treated RNeasy Micro or Mini kits, depending on cell number. To prevent cross-contamination, every cell subset was processed on its own, while patient and healthy donor samples were processed together. The immunoSEQ multiplex PCR was used to amplify TCRB sequences from cDNA, yielding 87-bp fragments that span the CDR3 region. Sequencing of the amplicons was performed on the Illumina HiSeq platform. On the authors' methods: Synthetic template baselines were used to correct PCR bias computationally, reads within Hamming distance 2 were collapsed, and singletons that could not be merged were discarded. Reads were aligned against IMGT so that V, D and J genes, CDR3 length and insertions or deletions at six rearrangement sites could be assigned. Clonotype counts were normalized to sorted cell number within each subset before computing true diversity and Gini coefficients with the tcR R package. The overlap coefficient, calculated on TCRB nucleotide sequences, was used to measure repertoire sharing. Out-of-frame TCRB sequences from naive cells were analyzed as a proxy for the pre-selection repertoire. Not all clones reach the TCRdb copy of this immuneACCESS table, which keeps in-frame sequences only. Checked studies attribute under half of the gap to unresolved V genes and leave the rest unexplained. The V and J calls and the clone size are those of that table, but D and trimming were determined from the DNA. Recorded for this sample are roughly 240,000 clones; 68% of them occurred a single time. The ten top clones hold 0.053% of the sample.

Each donor gave one peripheral blood draw, roughly 120 mL on average, collected into heparinised tubes. Naive, central memory, regulatory and stem cell-like memory CD4+ T cells were sorted on a BD FACSAria II using a panel including CD45RO, CCR7, CD25, CD127, CD95 and CD27. A purity above 95% was achieved for all sorted populations. PBMCs were isolated right away by Lymphoprep density gradient centrifugation and were stained directly, without culture. To minimize batch effects, samples were stained and sorted in pairs, one healthy donor with one patient per experiment. In regard to this clone: Its recognized antigen is unknown. No much larger clone exists at a distance of one base, and base qualities are not known.

The rearranged segments are TRBV30 and TRBJ2-7; 7 bases in the junction line up with TRBD1. This receptor was obtained from a man aged 25-45 years in good health. Sequenced input: naive CD4+ T cells from blood. The cell subset or site label of this sample denotes: true naive CD4+ T cells. The CDR3 has the sequence CAWTGGSYEQYF. The nucleotide sequence reads TGTGCCTGGACAGGGGGATCCTACGAGCAGTACTTC.